These 2 T cell receptor beta chains share one sample of origin, sequenced in a study of T cell repertoires in cytomegalovirus infection. TCRdb called the reads again in MiXCR, with one record for every CDR3 protein. The repertoire has hundreds of thousands of distinct CDR3 sequences, roughly 15% of them found once; the top ten carry around 11%. The sample taken for sequencing was PBMCs. The receptor source for this set is a human donor in good health (CMV status not recorded). Some clones in this sample may be carry-over from other donors' samples.

This clonotype has more than one count but fewer than ten. CDR3 nucleotide sequence: TGTGCCAGCAGCCAAGAACTAGCGGGGGGTTACGATGAGCAGTTCTTC. Amino acid sequence: CASSQELAGGYDEQFF. J is TRBJ2-1 and V is TRBV4-2; the match to TRBD2 covers 12 bases. From germline, CDR1 is LGHNA and CDR2 YNFKEQ. V lost 0 bases to trimming and J lost 8 bases; unmatched junction nucleotides: 5. The CDR3 loop spans 16 amino acids.

This chain uses TRBV5-4 with TRBJ2-1, with TRBD1 as a possible D gene (5 bases). The CDR3 loop spans 14 amino acids. Looked up from germline, CDR1 is SGHNT and CDR2 is YYREEE (reference sequence). The V and J ends lost 0 bases and 4 bases respectively, with 8 bases between them. In DNA, the CDR3 is TGTGCCAGCAGCTTGGACAGGCGGTACAATGAGCAGTTCTTC. It codes for CASSLDRRYNEQFF.